These T cell receptor beta chains were read from a single sample in a study of OX40 agonist ivuxolimab in advanced cancers. Here immunoSEQ multiplex PCR was the method, and the copy in TCRdb shows in-frame clones only, minus some. The data show 63,000 or so clones, 91% seen once. The material was CD4+ or CD8+ T cells sorted from blood, obtained in a trial of the OX40 agonist ivuxolimab. Every receptor here comes from an adult with an advanced solid tumor such as melanoma, head and neck, liver or kidney cancer. CDR3s include the opening cysteine and the closing phenylalanine or tryptophan. A D gene is named only where the DNA matches it firmly. For some rows the clone size is stated as once, few or many, or as a class when expanded; others skip it.

- | TRBD1 | TRBJ1-2 | TRBV4-1 | TGCGCCAGCAGCCAAGATATCCGGACAGGGTATGGCTATGGCTACACCTTC | CASSQDIRTGYGYGYTF
once | TRBD1 | TRBJ2-7 | TRBV10-2 | TGCGCCAGCACTCGGACAGGTCAGTACGAGCAGTACTTC | CASTRTGQYEQYF
once | TRBD1 | TRBJ2-7 | TRBV27 | TGTGCCAGCAGTATAACCCAGGGGGCGGAGCAGTACTTC | CASSITQGAEQYF
- | - | TRBJ2-1 | TRBV19 | TGTGCCAGTAGTATTGGGACCCCTGGAGAGCAGTTCTTC | CASSIGTPGEQFF
once | - | TRBJ1-1 | TRBV5-5 | TGTGCCAGCAGCTTGGCCTTCCTGGGCGGAGGCACTGAAGCTTTCTTT | CASSLAFLGGGTEAFF
- | TRBD1 | TRBJ1-6 | TRBV4-1 | TGCGCCAGCAGCCAACCGCGGACAGGGAATGATTCACCCCTCCACTTT | CASSQPRTGNDSPLHF
few | - | TRBJ1-2 | TRBV29-1 | TGCAGCGTCCACGACTGGGTTCAAGGCTACACCTTC | CSVHDWVQGYTF
- | - | TRBJ1-2 | TRBV7-9 | TGTGCCAGCAGCTTAGTACTCCGGCATGGCTACACCTTC | CASSLVLRHGYTF
- | - | TRBJ1-1 | TRBV28 | TGTGCCAGCAGTACGGGACACCCGAACACTGAAGCTTTCTTT | CASSTGHPNTEAFF
- | - | TRBJ2-1 | TRBV29-1 | TGCAGCGTCCCTAGAGGGGTTAAGGTTAATGAGCAGTTCTTC | CSVPRGVKVNEQFF
- | - | TRBJ2-7 | TRBV28 | TGTGCCAGCAGTTTATCTCCGGGATACTCCTACGAGCAGTACTTC | CASSLSPGYSYEQYF
- | - | TRBJ1-4 | TRBV6-1 | TGTGCCAGTCGCCAAGCCGACAGGCGCAATGAAAAACTGTTTTTT | CASRQADRRNEKLFF
- | TRBD2 | TRBJ2-1 | TRBV4-3 | TGCGCCAGCAGCCAAGGGACTAGTTTAAATGATGAGCAGTTCTTC | CASSQGTSLNDEQFF
- | - | TRBJ2-7 | TRBV28 | TGTGCCAGCAGTTTCCGAATGAAAGGACAGACCTACGAGCAGTACTTC | CASSFRMKGQTYEQYF
- | - | TRBJ2-3 | TRBV2 | TGTGCCAGCAGTGAAGCCCGCGAGGGAGTCACGACAGATACGCAGTATTTT | CASSEAREGVTTDTQYF
- | - | TRBJ2-1 | TRBV9 | TGTGCCAGCAGCCCCCCCCCAATAGGCTCCTACAATGAGCAGTTCTTC | CASSPPPIGSYNEQFF
- | TRBD2 | TRBJ2-1 | TRBV4-1 | TGCGCCAGCAGCCAAGAAGGTCTCCTAGCGGGAGCTACCCACAATGAGCAGTTCTTC | CASSQEGLLAGATHNEQFF
- | - | TRBJ1-2 | TRBV19 | TGTGCCAGTAGGGCACCGGGGTACGGCTACACCTTC | CASRAPGYGYTF
once | - | TRBJ1-5 | TRBV7-9 | TGTGCCAGCAGCCGGGAGGGGGTTCATCAGCCCCAGCATTTT | CASSREGVHQPQHF
- | - | TRBJ2-3 | TRBV9 | TGTGCCAGCAGCGCCCCCCGAGGGGATACGCAGTATTTT | CASSAPRGDTQYF
- | TRBD1 | TRBJ1-5 | TRBV6-6 | TGTGCCAGCAGTACAGGGGGCAGTCAGCCCCAGCATTTT | CASSTGGSQPQHF
- | TRBD1 | TRBJ1-5 | TRBV30 | TGTGCCTGGAACAACGGACAGGGGGCCGAGCCCCAGCATTTT | CAWNNGQGAEPQHF
- | - | TRBJ1-1 | TRBV9 | TGTGCCAGCAGTCATAACAGGGAAGGTCTCCGGGGCACTGAAGCTTTCTTT | CASSHNREGLRGTEAFF
- | TRBD1 | TRBJ1-1 | TRBV9 | TGTGCCAGCAGCGTCGAGGACAGGTTGAACACTGAAGCTTTCTTT | CASSVEDRLNTEAFF
- | - | TRBJ1-5 | TRBV19 | TGTGCCAGTAGTATTGGTCCAGGAATTTATCAGCCCCAGCATTTT | CASSIGPGIYQPQHF
- | - | TRBJ2-1 | TRBV29-1 | TGCAGCGTTGTTGTGACTAGTTTAAACGAGCAGTTCTTC | CSVVVTSLNEQFF
- | - | TRBJ2-3 | TRBV27 | TGTGCCAGCAGTTTATCGATGGGGGGCGATACGCAGTATTTT | CASSLSMGGDTQYF
- | - | TRBJ1-2 | TRBV12-5 | TGTGCTAGTGGTTTTAATACAGGGAAGGCCTATGGCTACACCTTC | CASGFNTGKAYGYTF
- | - | TRBJ2-1 | TRBV4-1 | TGCGCCAGCAGCCAAGACGGGGCCTACAATGAGCAGTTCTTC | CASSQDGAYNEQFF
few | TRBD2 | TRBJ2-4 | TRBV6-4 | TGTGCCAGCAGTGTGTCCAGCGGGGGGTCTGCCATTCAGTACTTC | CASSVSSGGSAIQYF
- | - | TRBJ2-1 | TRBV7-2 | TGTGCCAGCGAACGTGTTTCCTACAATGAGCAGTTCTTC | CASERVSYNEQFF
- | - | TRBJ2-7 | TRBV30 | TGTGCCTGTACGGGGGCGGGAGTTGACTACGAGCAGTACTTC | CACTGAGVDYEQYF
- | TRBD2 | TRBJ2-3 | TRBV27 | TGTGCCAGCAGTTTCGGACTAGCGGGAGGGCCTGATCTTACAGATACGCAGTATTTT | CASSFGLAGGPDLTDTQYF
- | - | TRBJ2-2 | TRBV28 | TGTGCCAGCAGTTTATTAGGTCAGGGAACCGGGGAGCTGTTTTTT | CASSLLGQGTGELFF
- | - | TRBJ2-2 | TRBV4-1 | TGCGCCAGCAGCCAAGTTACGACCGGGGAGCTGTTTTTT | CASSQVTTGELFF
- | TRBD1 | TRBJ1-1 | TRBV10-3 | TGTGCCATCAGTGCCAGAACAGGGGGATTGGAAGCTTTCTTT | CAISARTGGLEAFF
- | - | TRBJ2-7 | TRBV9 | TGTGCCAGCAGCGTGGAGGGGACGAGCTCCTACGAGCAGTACTTC | CASSVEGTSSYEQYF
- | - | TRBJ2-2 | TRBV4-1 | TGCGCCGGTGCATTCAAGGAGGGCACCGGGGAGCTGTTTTTT | CAGAFKEGTGELFF
- | TRBD1 | TRBJ1-3 | TRBV9 | TGTGCCAGCAGTCCCACGCAGGGACAGGGGGCCGGAAACACCATATATTTT | CASSPTQGQGAGNTIYF
once | - | TRBJ1-1 | TRBV19 | TGTGCCAGTAGGCCCGGGGGGAACACTGAAGCTTTCTTT | CASRPGGNTEAFF
- | TRBD1 | TRBJ2-2 | TRBV7-9 | TGTGCCAGCAGCTTATTTCCCCCGACAGGGGAGGACACCGGGGAGCTGTTTTTT | CASSLFPPTGEDTGELFF
- | - | TRBJ1-6 | TRBV27 | TGTGCCAGCAGTTTATCTGGGAGGTCACCCCTCCACTTT | CASSLSGRSPLHF